A single sample is the source of the 6 T cell receptor beta chains below, sequenced in a study of blood T cell repertoires in COVID-19. This table comes from immunoSEQ multiplex PCR, and its TCRdb copy is limited to in-frame clones, with some not included. The table shows some 130,000 clones, with less than 90% occurring only once. Sample: peripheral blood. Receptors originate from a man between 65 and 85 years old with acute or convalescent COVID-19.

This rearrangement joins TRBV19 to TRBJ2-1; tentatively, D is TRBD1 (5 bases). V lost 8 bases, J lost 6 bases, and 17 bases lay in between. The CDR3 consists of 14 residues. Germline CDR1 and CDR2: LNHDA and SQIVND (reference sequence). The CDR3: CASSGFSLFNEQFF. The CDR3 DNA follows: TGTGCCAGTTCAGGGTTTTCATTATTCAATGAGCAGTTCTTC.

This clone showed up just once. This sequence joins TRBV9 and TRBJ2-6; D ambiguous. The germline V gene encodes CDR1 SGDLS and CDR2 YYNGEE. This CDR3 region has 14 residues. With 1 base removed from V and 4 bases from J, the gap between germline ends came to 6 bases. The CDR3, as DNA: TGTGCCAGCAGCGTATTCTCCGGGGCCAACGTCCTGACTTTC. This translates into CASSVFSGANVLTF.

The rearrangement uses TRBV5-1 and TRBJ1-4, with D possibly matching TRBD1 (5 bases). The CDR3 contains 16 residues. The V gene lost 0 bases and the J gene lost 7 bases, with 16 bases spanning the gap. Germline CDR1 reads SGHRS; CDR2 reads YFSETQ. CDR3 sequence reads: CASSLAAGPEVEKLFF. Here the CDR3 DNA reads TGCGCCAGCAGCTTGGCCGCGGGGCCAGAAGTTGAAAAACTGTTTTTT. Using reference TRBV5-1 and TRBJ1-4 for the parts outside the CDR3, the full variable domain is KAGVTQTPRYLIKTRGQQVTLSCSPISGHRSVSWYQQTPGQGLQFLFEYFSETQRNKGNFPGRFSGRQFSNSRSEMNVSTLELGDSALYLCASSLAAGPEVEKLFFGSGTQLSVL.

This clone was counted a few times. This sequence joins TRBV11-2 and TRBJ1-6, with 11 bases lining up with TRBD1. The CDR3 extends over 14 amino acids. Germline assignment: CDR1 SGHAT and CDR2 FQNNGV. J gave up 14 bases and V 3 bases, and 6 bases lay outside the gene matches. The CDR3, as DNA: TGTGCCAGCAGCTTCGGACAGGGGGCTGGATCCCTCCACTTT. It specifies CASSFGQGAGSLHF.

The chain uses TRBV15 and TRBJ2-5, with 7 bases lining up with TRBD1. J gave up 1 base and V 5 bases, and 7 bases lay outside the gene matches. Germline loops: CDR1 LNHNV, CDR2 YYDKDF (reference sequence). The CDR3 is 15 amino acids. The CDR3 bases are TGTGCCACCAGCCCTGGCCGGGACAGCCAAGAGACCCAGTACTTC. It specifies CATSPGRDSQETQYF.

The chain employs TRBV6-5 and TRBJ1-6; D is possibly TRBD1 (6 bases). From germline, CDR1 is MNHEY and CDR2 SVGAGI. V shed 6 bases and J shed 4 bases, with 10 bases lying between them. The CDR3 consists of 14 residues. CDR3 DNA sequence: TGTGCCAGCAGGACGGACAGTTATAATTCACCCCTCCACTTT. Its protein product is CASRTDSYNSPLHF.